The T cell receptor (beta chain) under discussion was sequenced for a study of Graves' ophthalmopathy and Graves' hyperthyroidism. This clonotype was recorded many times. As the template, RNA transcripts were used to amplify TCR beta CDR3 regions. The library came from an HTBI-primed first-round RT-PCR and a second-round multiplex PCR. TCRdb re-derived calls from the multiplex PCR reads in MiXCR, one entry per CDR3 protein. The sample includes under 350,000 distinct CDR3 sequences, around a sixth of them seen just once. Germline loops: CDR1 SEHNR, CDR2 FQNEAQ (reference sequence). This CDR3 comprises 15 residues. The J segment lost 0 bases and the V segment lost 3 bases, leaving 2 bases of the junction unmatched.

This sequence originates from an adult man with Graves' ophthalmopathy. The material sequenced was peripheral blood. The rearrangement uses TRBV7-9 and TRBJ1-3; 7 bases map to TRBD1. The CDR3 sequence is CASSLDRPSGNTIYF. CDR3 nucleotide sequence: TGTGCCAGCAGCTTGGACAGGCCCTCTGGAAACACCATATATTTT.